The rows below give T cell receptor beta chains drawn from one sample of a study of blood T cell repertoires in COVID-19. Assay used: immunoSEQ multiplex PCR; TCRdb lists only in-frame clones, some missing. The sample carries almost 70,000 clones, more than 70% recorded once. Sequencing was carried out using peripheral blood. The receptors come from a woman between 65 and 79 years old with acute or convalescent COVID-19. The CDR3 runs from the conserved cysteine through the conserved F or W. D genes are given only for firm matches. Only part of the rows carry a size: once, few, many, or a class if the clone is expanded.

length,V,D,J,size,DNA,CDR3
13,TRBV7-8,-,TRBJ1-1,few,TGTGCCAGCAGACAGGGTCGGAACACTGAAGCTTTCTTT,CASRQGRNTEAFF
13,TRBV7-2,-,TRBJ1-5,-,TGTGCCAGCAGCGGACACATCAATCAGCCCCAGCATTTT,CASSGHINQPQHF
14,TRBV5-1,-,TRBJ1-6,once,TGCGCCAGCAGCTTGACGGTGGATAATTCACCCCTCCACTTT,CASSLTVDNSPLHF
13,TRBV19,-,TRBJ1-1,-,TGTGCCAGTAGGATAACTATGAACACTGAAGCTTTCTTT,CASRITMNTEAFF
18,TRBV3-1/TRBV3-2,TRBD2,TRBJ2-3,-,TGTGCCAGCAGCCAAGATGGGACTAGCGGGAGGAGGGCAGATACGCAGTATTTT,CASSQDGTSGRRADTQYF
16,TRBV6-2/TRBV6-3,TRBD2,TRBJ2-1,-,TGTGCCAGCAGTTACTCCGCTAGCGGGAGGGGCAATGAGCAGTTCTTC,CASSYSASGRGNEQFF
13,TRBV28,-,TRBJ1-5,-,TGTGCCAGCAGTTTCAGGGCCCCAAGGCCCCAGCATTTT,CASSFRAPRPQHF
13,TRBV29-1,TRBD1,TRBJ2-3,-,TGCAGCGTTGAGGGACAGTTCACAGATACGCAGTATTTT,CSVEGQFTDTQYF
14,TRBV7-2,-,TRBJ1-6,-,TGTGCCAGCAGCCCCGGGGGGGGCAATTCACCCCTCCACTTT,CASSPGGGNSPLHF
17,TRBV5-6,TRBD1,TRBJ1-2,-,TGTGCCAGCAGCGTTCGCCGGGACGGTACAGGGGTATATGGCTACACCTTC,CASSVRRDGTGVYGYTF
15,TRBV7-3,TRBD1,TRBJ1-6,-,TGTGCCAGCAGCTCAACAGGGGCGCCCAATTCACCCCTCCACTTT,CASSSTGAPNSPLHF
14,TRBV20-1,TRBD1,TRBJ2-7,-,TGCAGTGCTAGTGAGGGGGCAAACACCTACGAGCAGTACTTC,CSASEGANTYEQYF
18,TRBV7-5,-,TRBJ2-1,-,TGTGCCAGAAGCTCATCTCGATGCGGGAGGACCTCTGACAATGAGCAGTTCTTC,CARSSSRCGRTSDNEQFF
14,TRBV20-1,-,TRBJ1-2,-,TGCAGTGCTAGTCGCCCGGGGAAAGCCTATGGCTACACCTTC,CSASRPGKAYGYTF
15,TRBV19,-,TRBJ1-1,-,TGTGCCAGTAGTGGGGTGGAGGCAGGGAACACTGAAGCTTTCTTT,CASSGVEAGNTEAFF
15,TRBV4-2,TRBD1,TRBJ1-5,-,TGTGCCAGCAGCGGTGGACAGGAGGATTTTCAGCCCCAGCATTTT,CASSGGQEDFQPQHF
15,TRBV5-6,TRBD1,TRBJ1-5,-,TGTGCCAGCACCCAGGGGGGACACCTCAATCAGCCCCAGCATTTT,CASTQGGHLNQPQHF
13,TRBV7-6,TRBD1,TRBJ1-5,-,TGTGCCAGCAGCCTGACAGGGGGCCAGCCCCAGCATTTT,CASSLTGGQPQHF
16,TRBV9,-,TRBJ1-1,-,TGTGCCAGCAGCGTAGGACGGGACACGGGGAACACTGAAGCTTTCTTT,CASSVGRDTGNTEAFF
19,TRBV6-2/TRBV6-3,TRBD1,TRBJ1-1,-,TGTGCCAGCAGTTACTCGAAATCGGACAGGGCGAGCTGGAGGACTGAAGCTTTCTTT,CASSYSKSDRASWRTEAFF
16,TRBV4-2,TRBD2,TRBJ2-1,-,TGTGCCAGCAGCCAAGATGGTAACGGCGGGAGAGGAGAGCAGTTCTTC,CASSQDGNGGRGEQFF
16,TRBV27,TRBD1,TRBJ2-3,-,TGTGCCAGCAGTCGAGACAGGGTTTCTAGCACAGATACGCAGTATTTT,CASSRDRVSSTDTQYF
13,TRBV5-4,TRBD2,TRBJ2-7,-,TGTGCCAGCAGCCCGATGGGGGGGAAGGAAAAGTACTTC,CASSPMGGKEKYF
15,TRBV30,TRBD2,TRBJ2-1,-,TGTGCCTGGAGTGTGCAGCGGGAGGGCCGCGGTGAGCAGTTCTTC,CAWSVQREGRGEQFF
13,TRBV12-3/TRBV12-4,-,TRBJ1-4,-,TGTGCCAGCAGTGGGAGAACTAATGAAAAACTGTTTTTT,CASSGRTNEKLFF
14,TRBV28,TRBD1,TRBJ1-2,-,TGTGCCAGCAGTCCGGGACAGGGGAGTTATGGCTACACCTTC,CASSPGQGSYGYTF
11,TRBV29-1,-,TRBJ1-1,few,TGCAGCGTTGAAGGGAGCGCTGAAGCTTTCTTT,CSVEGSAEAFF
16,TRBV27,-,TRBJ2-3,-,TGTGCCAGCAGTGCGGTTTCGTGGGGGGTATCAGATACGCAGTATTTT,CASSAVSWGVSDTQYF
14,TRBV6-6,-,TRBJ1-1,once,TGTGCCAGCAGTTACTCGCAGGGGAACACTGAAGCTTTCTTT,CASSYSQGNTEAFF
14,TRBV18,-,TRBJ2-1,-,TGTGCCAGCTCACCGACGACTAGTCCCAGTGAGCAGTTCTTC,CASSPTTSPSEQFF
18,TRBV9,TRBD1,TRBJ1-2,-,TGTGCCAGCAGCGATCGTCCGGGACAGGGGGACTACGGGTATGGCTACACCTTC,CASSDRPGQGDYGYGYTF
16,TRBV7-3,-,TRBJ2-1,once,TGTGCCAGCAGCCCCGACAGCTCTGCCTCCTACAATGAGCAGTTCTTC,CASSPDSSASYNEQFF
14,TRBV6-2/TRBV6-3,-,TRBJ1-4,-,TGTGCCAGCAGTACAAGACAGTCTAATGAAAAACTGTTTTTT,CASSTRQSNEKLFF
14,TRBV7-2,TRBD2,TRBJ2-5,-,TGTGCCAGCAGCTTAGGGCGGGGAGGGGAGACCCAGTACTTC,CASSLGRGGETQYF
14,TRBV18,TRBD1,TRBJ1-4,-,TGTGCCAGCTCACCGGGGACAGGGGGTGAAAAACTGTTTTTT,CASSPGTGGEKLFF
15,TRBV28,TRBD1,TRBJ1-3,few,TGTGCCAGCAGTTCTCAGGGGGCGACTGGAAACACCATATATTTT,CASSSQGATGNTIYF
15,TRBV5-1,TRBD1,TRBJ1-4,once,TGCGCCAGCAGCTCCACAGGGGAAACTAATGAAAAACTGTTTTTT,CASSSTGETNEKLFF
14,TRBV18,-,TRBJ2-7,-,TGTGCCAGCTCTATGGACACATTGGGCGGCGAGCAGTACTTC,CASSMDTLGGEQYF
13,TRBV2,-,TRBJ1-1,-,TGTGCCAGCAATGCGGCCCGGAACACTGAAGCTTTCTTT,CASNAARNTEAFF